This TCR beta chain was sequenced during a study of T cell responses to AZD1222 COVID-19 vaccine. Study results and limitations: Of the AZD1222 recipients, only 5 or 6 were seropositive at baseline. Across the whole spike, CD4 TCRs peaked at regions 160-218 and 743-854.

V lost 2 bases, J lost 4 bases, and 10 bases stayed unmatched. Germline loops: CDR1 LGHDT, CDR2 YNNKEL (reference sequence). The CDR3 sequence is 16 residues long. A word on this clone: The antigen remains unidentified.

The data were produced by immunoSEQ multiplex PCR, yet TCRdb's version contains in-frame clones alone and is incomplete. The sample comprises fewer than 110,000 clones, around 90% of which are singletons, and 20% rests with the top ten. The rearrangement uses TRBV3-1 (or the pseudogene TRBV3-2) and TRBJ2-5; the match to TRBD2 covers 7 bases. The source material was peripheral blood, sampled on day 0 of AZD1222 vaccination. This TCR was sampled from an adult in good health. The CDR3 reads CASSQWRGRNRETQYF. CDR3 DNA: TGTGCCAGCAGCCAATGGCGGGGGAGAAATAGAGAGACCCAGTACTTC.